This TCR beta chain stems from a study of blood T cell repertoires in COVID-19. The CDR3 is 14 residues long. After removal of 5 bases from V and 5 bases from J, the junction contained 5 bases not matched to a gene. Germline loops: CDR1 SGDLS, CDR2 YYNGEE. Method: immunoSEQ multiplex PCR; TCRdb's copy keeps in-frame clones and lacks some. Of hundreds of thousands of clones listed, about four fifths are singletons. The TCR originated in a man aged 35 to 55 who had been exposed to COVID-19. The V and J genes are TRBV9 and TRBJ2-1; 9 nucleotides match TRBD2. Material: PBMCs or T cells enriched from blood (not recorded which). The CDR3 reads CASRREGPDNEQFF. Written as DNA, the CDR3 is TGTGCCAGCAGGCGGGAGGGCCCAGACAATGAGCAGTTCTTC.